This T cell receptor beta chain was recorded in a study of beta chain features in type 1 diabetes. Study at large: On cell yields, gender and age, patients and healthy donors were similar. The number of sorted cells examined across all samples was roughly 100,000,000. Whole-study results and caveats: A potential influence of HLA type upon TCRB rearrangement remained unresolved herein. In every one of the four CD4+ subsets, TCRB CDR3s were moderately but significantly shorter in Type 1 diabetes patients. The naive, central memory and Treg TCRB repertoires of patients appeared to be more similar to one another than those of healthy donors.

Germline assignment: CDR1 SEHNR and CDR2 FQNEAQ (reference sequence). The CDR3 loop spans 16 amino acids. V trimming: 2 bases; J trimming: 4 bases; junction bases outside the gene matches: 7. As concerns this clone: Its specificity is unknown.

cDNA synthesis used the whole RNA isolate, giving expressed TCRB sequences. Some clones are missing from TCRdb's copy, which holds only in-frame ones; the method was immunoSEQ multiplex PCR. The data contain around 100,000 clones, 25% to 35% of them singletons. This TCR was recovered from a woman aged 18-30 years with type 1 diabetes. The genes are TRBV7-9 and TRBJ2-7; 11 bases line up with TRBD2. Sequencing input: central memory CD4+ T cells from blood. CDR3 region: CASSLRSASGRYEQYF. The CDR3 nucleotides are TGTGCCAGCAGCTTACGGTCGGCTAGCGGGAGGTACGAGCAGTACTTC.